The TCR beta chain under discussion was sequenced for a study of T-cell reconstitution after alpha-beta-depleted transplantation in children. General study findings and limits: Several hundred expanded graft clones reportedly were the source of alpha-beta T cells about two months after transplant.

Unique molecular identifiers tagged the TCRbeta library. TCRdb used MiXCR to reprocess the PCR reads, holding one entry per CDR3 protein. Among some 440,000 distinct CDR3 sequences listed, 15% to 20% were seen once. This clonotype was seen a few times. Its target is not known. The CDR3 length is 16 residues. The V and J ends lost 5 bases and 9 bases, in that order; junction bases with no gene match: 8. This chain joins TRBV12-3 or TRBV12-4 and TRBJ2-2; 14 nucleotides align to TRBD2. The source material was PBMCs, mostly from graft donor cells, sampled 360 days after TCRalphabeta/CD19-depleted stem cell transplant. The source is a boy younger than two who had a stem cell transplant for Wiskott-Aldrich syndrome, so the T cells may come from the graft donor. CDR3 nucleotides: TGTGCCAGCAGTCCTAGGGGGACTAGCGGGAGCTGGGAGCTGTTTTTT. It specifies CASSPRGTSGSWELFF.